These T cell receptor beta chains were read from a single sample in a study of Graves' ophthalmopathy and Graves' hyperthyroidism. MiXCR was run by TCRdb on the multiplex PCR reads, yielding one entry per CDR3 protein. The repertoire holds hundreds of thousands of distinct CDR3 sequences, with about 20% as singletons. The sequenced sample consisted of peripheral blood. All receptors come from a woman aged 18-29 years with stable Graves' hyperthyroidism. Some clones in this sample may be carry-over from other donors' samples. Both conserved end residues are part of each CDR3. Fields, in order: J gene, clone size, D gene, V gene, CDR3 DNA, CDR3 protein. The D gene is left open where the match is weak. Only part of the rows carry a size: once, few, many, or a class if the clone is expanded.

TRBJ1-2 | many | . | TRBV6-5 | TGTGCCAGCAGTTACGAAGAAGGATATGGCTACACCTTC | CASSYEEGYGYTF
TRBJ1-1 | many | . | TRBV6-5 | TGTGCCAGCAGTTATGCCCCAATGCAGGCTTTCTTT | CASSYAPMQAFF
TRBJ2-2 | many | TRBD1 | TRBV12-3/TRBV12-4 | TGTGCCAGCAGACCAAGGACAGGTCGGTCCGGGGAGCTGTTTTTT | CASRPRTGRSGELFF
TRBJ2-2 | many | . | TRBV6-1 | TGTGCCAGCAGTGAGAGGACCGCCAAGAACACCGGGGAGCTGTTTTTT | CASSERTAKNTGELFF
TRBJ2-5 | many | . | TRBV10-1 | TGCGCCAGCAGTGAGTCTCGGAGTGGGTCAGAGACCCAGTACTTC | CASSESRSGSETQYF
TRBJ2-5 | many | . | TRBV20-1 | TGCAGTGTTACAACCTTCGGGGATAACACGGGGGGCTGGGAGACCCAGTACTTC | CSVTTFGDNTGGWETQYF
TRBJ1-2 | many | . | TRBV12-3/TRBV12-4 | TGTGCCAGCAGTTCCGGACAGCGCAACTATGGCTACACCTTC | CASSSGQRNYGYTF
TRBJ1-1 | . | . | TRBV19 | TGTGCCAGTAGCGGCCGGGACGCGGCAGCTTTCTTT | CASSGRDAAAFF
TRBJ1-1 | few | . | TRBV3-1 | TGTGCCAGCAGCCGGACAGAGATGAACACTGAAGCTTTCTTT | CASSRTEMNTEAFF
TRBJ2-6 | many | . | TRBV2 | TGTGCCAGCAGCAAGCAAAGACAGGAGGTTGTCTCTGGGGCCAACGTCCTGACTTTC | CASSKQRQEVVSGANVLTF
TRBJ2-1 | . | . | TRBV28 | TGTGCCAGCAGTGGGTTGAATGAGCAGTTCTTC | CASSGLNEQFF
TRBJ2-5 | many | . | TRBV15 | TGTGCCACCAGCAGGTCCGGGAGCCAAGAGACCCAGTACTTC | CATSRSGSQETQYF
TRBJ2-2 | . | TRBD1 | TRBV29-1 | TGCAGCGTCCCGGACAGGGCGAACACCGGGGAGCTGTTTTTT | CSVPDRANTGELFF
TRBJ1-5 | . | . | TRBV7-6 | TGTGCCAGCAGCTTAGTCGGAGGGCGAGTCGGCAGTCAGCCCCAGCATTTT | CASSLVGGRVGSQPQHF
TRBJ2-7 | many | . | TRBV6-5 | TGTGCCAGCAGTTACACGACACCCGTCCATTACGAGCAGTACTTC | CASSYTTPVHYEQYF
TRBJ2-7 | . | TRBD1 | TRBV6-5 | TGTGCCAGCAGTTCACGGTGGACAGGGGAATTCCACTACGAGCAGTACTTC | CASSSRWTGEFHYEQYF
TRBJ1-2 | many | TRBD1 | TRBV12-3/TRBV12-4 | TGTGCCAGCAGTTCCTACCTGACAGGGAACTATGGCTACACCTTC | CASSSYLTGNYGYTF
TRBJ2-4 | many | . | TRBV7-9 | TGTGCCAGCGTACCCGGGGCCAAAAACATTCAGTACTTC | CASVPGAKNIQYF
TRBJ1-5 | . | TRBD1 | TRBV12-3/TRBV12-4 | TGTGCCAGCACCCCAGGGGGCATTAACAATCAGCCCCAGCATTTT | CASTPGGINNQPQHF
TRBJ2-7 | . | . | TRBV19 | TGTGCCAGTAGCCTCGGGCTAGGCGTATACGAGCAGTACTTC | CASSLGLGVYEQYF
TRBJ1-6 | many | TRBD1 | TRBV13 | TGTGCCAGCAGCACTATGGGACAGAGAAATTCACCCCTCCACTTT | CASSTMGQRNSPLHF
TRBJ1-1 | many | . | TRBV28 | TGTGCCATCGACGCAGGGGCCGGCACTGAAGCTTTCTTT | CAIDAGAGTEAFF
TRBJ2-2 | few | . | TRBV12-3/TRBV12-4 | TGTGCCAGCAGTTTAGCGGGGGGAACCACCGGGGAGCTGTTTTTT | CASSLAGGTTGELFF
TRBJ2-7 | once | . | TRBV12-3/TRBV12-4 | TGTGCCAGCAGTTTTACCCCCGGTTTAGGGGTCTACGAGCAGTACTTC | CASSFTPGLGVYEQYF
TRBJ2-3 | many | . | TRBV28 | TGTGCCAGCAGTTGGCAGGGTAGCACAGATACGCAGTATTTT | CASSWQGSTDTQYF
TRBJ1-6 | many | . | TRBV12-3/TRBV12-4 | TGTGCCAGCAGTTTAGGCCGGGTAGCTAATTCACCCCTCCACTTT | CASSLGRVANSPLHF
TRBJ2-5 | many | . | TRBV6-1 | TGTGCCAGCAGTGAAGATTGGGGGTTAGAGACCCAGTACTTC | CASSEDWGLETQYF
TRBJ2-6 | many | . | TRBV7-3 | TGTGCCAGCAGTCCGGGAGTCAGTGGGGCCAACGTCCTGACTTTC | CASSPGVSGANVLTF
TRBJ1-1 | . | . | TRBV12-3/TRBV12-4 | TGTGCCAGCTCCCCTGGGGGGCAAACTGAAGCTTTCTTT | CASSPGGQTEAFF
TRBJ1-5 | . | . | TRBV19 | TGTGCCAGTAGTATCAGCGATAGCAATCAGCCCCAGCATTTT | CASSISDSNQPQHF
TRBJ1-2 | few | TRBD1 | TRBV11-1 | TGTGCCAGCAGCTTCGAGATACCGGGACAGGGGGACTATGGCTACACCTTC | CASSFEIPGQGDYGYTF
TRBJ1-6 | . | . | TRBV20-1 | TGCAGTGGGGAGGGGCAGGGGAGATCACCCCTCCACTTT | CSGEGQGRSPLHF
TRBJ2-2 | many | . | TRBV19 | TGTGCCAGTAGTATCGTCCTAGCGAGAACCGGGGAGCTGTTTTTT | CASSIVLARTGELFF
TRBJ1-1 | many | . | TRBV6-2/TRBV6-3 | TGTGCCAGCAGTTACTCGATAGGGGCGGACACTGAAGCTTTCTTT | CASSYSIGADTEAFF
TRBJ2-7 | . | TRBD2 | TRBV19 | TGTGCCAGTAGTACTGCCCCGGGACTAGTAGCCTACGAGCAGTACTTC | CASSTAPGLVAYEQYF
TRBJ1-1 | . | . | TRBV3-1 | TGTGCCAGCAGCCAGGCCCCTGGCGATGAAGCTTTCTTT | CASSQAPGDEAFF
TRBJ1-1 | many | TRBD1 | TRBV19 | TGTGCCAGTAACCAGGGGGGGGCGCGGGCTTTCTTT | CASNQGGARAFF
TRBJ2-2 | many | TRBD1 | TRBV28 | TGTGCCAGCAGCACCGGGACAGGGGAAGGGGAGCTGTTTTTT | CASSTGTGEGELFF
TRBJ1-5 | . | . | TRBV24-1 | TGTGCCACCAGTGATTCCAGGGGAGGCAATCAGCCCCAGCATTTT | CATSDSRGGNQPQHF
TRBJ1-2 | . | TRBD1 | TRBV11-1 | TGTGCCAGCAGCCTCGGACAGGGGGCCTACTATGGCTACACCTTC | CASSLGQGAYYGYTF
TRBJ1-1 | many | . | TRBV20-1 | TGCAGTGCCGTGAACCCGGGACACGAGATCACTGAAGCTTTCTTT | CSAVNPGHEITEAFF
TRBJ1-1 | . | . | TRBV12-3/TRBV12-4 | TGTGCCAGCAGTTTCGCGGGGACCGGTAACACTGAAGCTTTCTTT | CASSFAGTGNTEAFF
TRBJ2-7 | . | . | TRBV6-1 | TGTGCCAGCAGTGATTTCAAGGTAGGGTACGAGCAGTACTTC | CASSDFKVGYEQYF
TRBJ2-7 | many | . | TRBV6-5 | TGTGCCAGCAGCTATTTTCGGGACGGCGCCTACGAGCAGTACTTC | CASSYFRDGAYEQYF
TRBJ2-2 | . | . | TRBV11-1 | TGTGCCAGCAGCGATCTACGAAATGCAGACCCCATCGGGGAGCTGTTTTTT | CASSDLRNADPIGELFF
TRBJ2-7 | many | . | TRBV6-1 | TGTGCCAGCAGGACCCGGGAGTATGGCGAGCAGTACTTC | CASRTREYGEQYF
TRBJ1-5 | many | TRBD1 | TRBV15 | TGTGCCACCAGTTACGACAGGGCCGGCAATCAGCCCCAGCATTTT | CATSYDRAGNQPQHF
TRBJ1-2 | many | . | TRBV7-3 | TGTGCCAGCAGTCCCGGGACTAACTCTGGCTACACCTTC | CASSPGTNSGYTF
TRBJ1-6 | many | TRBD1 | TRBV11-2 | TGTGCCAGCAGCCCCAGGGGGCTGAGCTCCTATAATTCACCCCTCCACTTT | CASSPRGLSSYNSPLHF
TRBJ2-5 | . | TRBD1 | TRBV7-3 | TGTGCCAGCAGCTTTAAAAGGGGACAGGGGGCAGGGACCCAGTACTTC | CASSFKRGQGAGTQYF
TRBJ1-1 | many | . | TRBV12-3/TRBV12-4 | TGTGCCAGCAGTTTTCAGGGTACCACTGAAGCTTTCTTT | CASSFQGTTEAFF
TRBJ2-5 | many | . | TRBV2 | TGTGCCAGCAGTCAAAGCGGATCCCAAGAGACCCAGTACTTC | CASSQSGSQETQYF
TRBJ1-1 | . | . | TRBV7-9 | TGTGCCAGCAGGGATACTAGCACTGAAGCTTTCTTT | CASRDTSTEAFF
TRBJ2-7 | many | . | TRBV29-1 | TGCAGCGTTGCCACGAGCTACGAGCAGTACTTC | CSVATSYEQYF